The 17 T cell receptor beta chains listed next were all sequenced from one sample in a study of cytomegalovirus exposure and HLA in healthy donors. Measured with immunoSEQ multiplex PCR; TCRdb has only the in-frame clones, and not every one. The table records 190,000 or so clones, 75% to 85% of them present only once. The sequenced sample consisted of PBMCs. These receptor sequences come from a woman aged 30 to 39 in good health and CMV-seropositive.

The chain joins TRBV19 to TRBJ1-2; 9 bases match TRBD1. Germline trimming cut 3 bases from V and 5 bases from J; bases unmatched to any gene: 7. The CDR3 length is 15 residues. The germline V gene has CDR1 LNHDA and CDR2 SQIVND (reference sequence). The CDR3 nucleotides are TGTGCCAGTAGTATCACAGGGGGCGCGGGGTATGGCTACACCTTC. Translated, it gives CASSITGGAGYGYTF.

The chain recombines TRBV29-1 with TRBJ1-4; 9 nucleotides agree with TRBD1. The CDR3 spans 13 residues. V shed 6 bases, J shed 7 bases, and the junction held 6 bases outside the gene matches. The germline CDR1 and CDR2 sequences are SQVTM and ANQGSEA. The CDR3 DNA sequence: TGCAGCGTCACAGGGGGCGGGAGTGAAAAACTGTTTTTT. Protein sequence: CSVTGGGSEKLFF.

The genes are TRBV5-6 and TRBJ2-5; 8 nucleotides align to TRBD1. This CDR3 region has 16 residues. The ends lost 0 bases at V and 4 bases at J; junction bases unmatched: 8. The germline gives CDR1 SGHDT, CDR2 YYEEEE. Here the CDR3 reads CASSLGDRGRTETQYF. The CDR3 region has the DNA TGTGCCAGCAGCTTGGGAGACAGGGGTAGAACAGAGACCCAGTACTTC.

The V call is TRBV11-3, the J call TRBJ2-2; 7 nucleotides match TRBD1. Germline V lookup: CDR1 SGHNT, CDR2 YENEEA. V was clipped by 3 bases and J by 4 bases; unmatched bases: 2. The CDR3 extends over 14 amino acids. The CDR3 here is CASSFHRGTGELFF. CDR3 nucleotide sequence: TGTGCCAGCAGCTTCCACAGGGGCACCGGGGAGCTGTTTTTT.

DNA for the CDR3: TGTGCCAGCAGCCTATCATTCCGGGACTTAACCTACGAGCAGTACTTC. Translating it yields CASSLSFRDLTYEQYF. The chain uses TRBV7-2 and TRBJ2-7, with a possible D match to TRBD2 (6 bases). CDR3 size: 16 residues. V was cut by 5 bases and J by 2 bases, with 19 bases left in between. From germline, CDR1 is SGHTA and CDR2 FQGNSA.

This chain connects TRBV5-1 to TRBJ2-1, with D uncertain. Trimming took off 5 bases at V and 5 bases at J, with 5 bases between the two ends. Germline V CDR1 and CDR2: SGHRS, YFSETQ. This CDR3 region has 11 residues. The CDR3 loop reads CASRLDNEQFF. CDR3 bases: TGCGCCAGCAGACTCGACAATGAGCAGTTCTTC.

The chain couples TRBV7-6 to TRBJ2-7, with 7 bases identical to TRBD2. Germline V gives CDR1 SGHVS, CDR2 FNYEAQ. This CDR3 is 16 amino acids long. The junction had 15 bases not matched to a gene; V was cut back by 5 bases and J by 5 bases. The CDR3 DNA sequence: TGTGCCAGCAGCCCCAAGGGCGGGAGAAGGGACCACGAGCAGTACTTC. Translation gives CASSPKGGRRDHEQYF. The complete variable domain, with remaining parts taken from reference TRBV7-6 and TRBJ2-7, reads GAGVSQSPRYKVTKRGQDVALRCDPISGHVSLYWYRQALGQGPEFLTYFNYEAQQDKSGLPNDRFSAERPEGSISTLTIQRTEQRDSAMYRCASSPKGGRRDHEQYFGPGTRLTVT.

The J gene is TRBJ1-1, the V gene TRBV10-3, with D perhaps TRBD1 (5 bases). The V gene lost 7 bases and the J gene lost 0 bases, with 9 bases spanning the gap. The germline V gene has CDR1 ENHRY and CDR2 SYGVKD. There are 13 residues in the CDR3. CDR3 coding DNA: TGTGCCATCACCGGACACTTGAACACTGAAGCTTTCTTT. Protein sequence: CAITGHLNTEAFF.

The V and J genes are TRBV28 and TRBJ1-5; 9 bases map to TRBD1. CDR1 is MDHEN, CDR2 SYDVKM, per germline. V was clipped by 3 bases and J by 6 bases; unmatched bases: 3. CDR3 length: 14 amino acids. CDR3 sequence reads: CASSFGTGRQPQHF. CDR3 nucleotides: TGTGCCAGCAGTTTTGGGACAGGGCGTCAGCCCCAGCATTTT.

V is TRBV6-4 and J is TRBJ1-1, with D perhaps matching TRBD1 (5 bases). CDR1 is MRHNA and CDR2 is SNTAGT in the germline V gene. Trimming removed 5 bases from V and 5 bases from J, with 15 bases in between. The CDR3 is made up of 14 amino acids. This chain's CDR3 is CASSPGIPSTEAFF. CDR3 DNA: TGTGCCAGCAGTCCAGGGATTCCCTCAACTGAAGCTTTCTTT.

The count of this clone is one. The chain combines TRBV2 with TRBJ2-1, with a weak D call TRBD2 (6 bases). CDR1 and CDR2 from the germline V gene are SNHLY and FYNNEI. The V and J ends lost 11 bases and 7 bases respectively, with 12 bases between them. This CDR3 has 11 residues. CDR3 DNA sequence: TGTGCCGGAGGGGTTGAGAATGAGCAGTTCTTC. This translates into CAGGVENEQFF.

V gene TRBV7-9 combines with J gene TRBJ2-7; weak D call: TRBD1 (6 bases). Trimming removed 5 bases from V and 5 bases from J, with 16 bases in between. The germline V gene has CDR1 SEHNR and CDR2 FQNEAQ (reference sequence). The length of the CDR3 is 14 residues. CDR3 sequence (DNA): TGTGCCAGCAGCCGACAGGTCCTACAGGACGAGCAGTACTTC. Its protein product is CASSRQVLQDEQYF.

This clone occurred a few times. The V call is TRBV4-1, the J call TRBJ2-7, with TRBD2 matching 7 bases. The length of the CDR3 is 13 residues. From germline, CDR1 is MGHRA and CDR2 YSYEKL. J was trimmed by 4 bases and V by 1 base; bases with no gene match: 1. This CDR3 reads CASSQGLAYEQYF. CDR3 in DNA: TGCGCCAGCAGCCAAGGACTAGCTTACGAGCAGTACTTC.

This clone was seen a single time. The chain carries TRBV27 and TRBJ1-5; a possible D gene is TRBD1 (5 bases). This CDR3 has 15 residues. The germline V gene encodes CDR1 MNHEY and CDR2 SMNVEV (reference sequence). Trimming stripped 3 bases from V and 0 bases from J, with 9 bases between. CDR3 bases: TGTGCCAGCAGTTTGACAGAGTATAGCAATCAGCCCCAGCATTTT. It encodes CASSLTEYSNQPQHF.

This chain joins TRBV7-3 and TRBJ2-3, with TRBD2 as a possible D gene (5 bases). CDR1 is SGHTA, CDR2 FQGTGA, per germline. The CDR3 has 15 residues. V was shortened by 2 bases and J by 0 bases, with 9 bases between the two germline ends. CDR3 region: CASSLFGGSTDTQYF. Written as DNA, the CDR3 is TGTGCCAGCAGCTTATTCGGCGGGAGCACAGATACGCAGTATTTT.

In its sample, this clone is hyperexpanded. Here the CDR3 reads CASQQGTAFF. The CDR3 coding sequence is TGTGCCAGCCAACAGGGCACAGCTTTCTTT. The chain couples TRBV2 to TRBJ1-1; possible D gene TRBD1, 6 bases. In germline, CDR1 is SNHLY, CDR2 FYNNEI. Trimming pared 8 bases from V and 10 bases from J, leaving 11 bases between. CDR3 length: 10 residues.

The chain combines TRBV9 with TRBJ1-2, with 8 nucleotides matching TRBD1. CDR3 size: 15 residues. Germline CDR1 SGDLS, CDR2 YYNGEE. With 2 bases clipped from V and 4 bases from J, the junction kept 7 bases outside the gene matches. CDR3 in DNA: TGTGCCAGCAGCGTTCGACAGGGGCCCCTCTATGGCTACACCTTC. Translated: CASSVRQGPLYGYTF. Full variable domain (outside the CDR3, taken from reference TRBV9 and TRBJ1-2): DSGVTQTPKHLITATGQRVTLRCSPRSGDLSVYWYQQSLDQGLQFLIQYYNGEERAKGNILERFSAQQFPDLHSELNLSSLELGDSALYFCASSVRQGPLYGYTFGSGTRLTVV.